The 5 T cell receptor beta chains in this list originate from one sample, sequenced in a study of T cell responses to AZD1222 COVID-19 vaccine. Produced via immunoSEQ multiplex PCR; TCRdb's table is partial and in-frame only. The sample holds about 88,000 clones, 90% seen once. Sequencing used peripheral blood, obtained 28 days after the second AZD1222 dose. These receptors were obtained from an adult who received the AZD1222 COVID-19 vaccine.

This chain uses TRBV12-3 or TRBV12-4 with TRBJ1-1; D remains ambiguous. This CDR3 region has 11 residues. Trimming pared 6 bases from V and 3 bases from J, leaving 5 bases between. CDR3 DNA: TGTGCCAGCAGCTCCTACACTGAAGCTTTCTTT. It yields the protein CASSSYTEAFF.

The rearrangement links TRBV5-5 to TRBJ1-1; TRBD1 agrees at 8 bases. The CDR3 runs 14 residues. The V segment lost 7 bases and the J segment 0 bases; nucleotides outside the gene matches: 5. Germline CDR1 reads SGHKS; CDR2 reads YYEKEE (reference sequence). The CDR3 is CASGGTGLNTEAFF. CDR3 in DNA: TGTGCCAGCGGGGGGACAGGTCTGAACACTGAAGCTTTCTTT.

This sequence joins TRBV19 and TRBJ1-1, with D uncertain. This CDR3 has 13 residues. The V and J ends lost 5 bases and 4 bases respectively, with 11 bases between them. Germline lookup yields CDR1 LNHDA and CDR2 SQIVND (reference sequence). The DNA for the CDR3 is TGTGCCAGTAGTGGGGAGTTGGGCACTGAAGCTTTCTTT. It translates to CASSGELGTEAFF.

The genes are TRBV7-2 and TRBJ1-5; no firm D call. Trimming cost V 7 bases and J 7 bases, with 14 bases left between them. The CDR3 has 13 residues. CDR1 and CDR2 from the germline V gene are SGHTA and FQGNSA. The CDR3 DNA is TGTGCCAGCACCATTTGGGAAGGACAGCCCCAGCATTTT. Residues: CASTIWEGQPQHF.

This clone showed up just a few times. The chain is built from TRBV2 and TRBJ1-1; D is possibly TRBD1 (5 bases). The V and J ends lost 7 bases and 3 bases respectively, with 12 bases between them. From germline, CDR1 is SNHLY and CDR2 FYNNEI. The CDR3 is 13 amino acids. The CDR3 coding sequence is TGTGCCAGCACCCAAGGGGAGGACACTGAAGCTTTCTTT. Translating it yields CASTQGEDTEAFF.